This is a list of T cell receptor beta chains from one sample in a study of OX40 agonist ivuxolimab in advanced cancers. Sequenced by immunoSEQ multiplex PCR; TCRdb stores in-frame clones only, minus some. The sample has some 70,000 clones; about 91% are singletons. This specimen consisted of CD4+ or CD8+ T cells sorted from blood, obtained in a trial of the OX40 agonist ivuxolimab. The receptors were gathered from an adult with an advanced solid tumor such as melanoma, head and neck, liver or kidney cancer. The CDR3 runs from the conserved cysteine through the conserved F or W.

CDR3: CATGGTGDDPYQETQYF; J: TRBJ2-5; V: TRBV10-1; length: 17
CDR3: CASSLIRGTEAFF; J: TRBJ1-1; V: TRBV5-1; length: 13
CDR3: CATSRGGEGAEAFF; J: TRBJ1-1; V: TRBV15; length: 14
CDR3: CASSDWEGGGTEAFF; J: TRBJ1-1; V: TRBV6-1; length: 15
CDR3: CASSQIQGQGTQYF; J: TRBJ2-5; V: TRBV14; length: 14
CDR3: CASSLAVGSGTGELFF; J: TRBJ2-2; V: TRBV5-1; length: 16
CDR3: CASSLEGTNYGYTF; J: TRBJ1-2; V: TRBV28; length: 14
CDR3: CASSAAGRTDTQYF; J: TRBJ2-3; V: TRBV9; length: 14
CDR3: CASSPDAIRGEQFF; J: TRBJ2-1; V: TRBV7-7; length: 14
CDR3: CASSYLGTYNEQFF; J: TRBJ2-1; V: TRBV7-9; length: 14
CDR3: CASSTNRDRVDQPQHF; J: TRBJ1-5; V: TRBV7-2; length: 16
CDR3: CASSEVGGQYF; J: TRBJ2-3; V: TRBV2; length: 11
CDR3: CASSALAGGIQYF; J: TRBJ2-4; V: TRBV5-4; length: 13
CDR3: CASSWAGNNQPQHF; J: TRBJ1-5; V: TRBV19; length: 14
CDR3: CASSTDRNTEAFF; J: TRBJ1-1; V: TRBV11-3; length: 13
CDR3: CASSPIRSSYNEQFF; J: TRBJ2-1; V: TRBV5-1; length: 15
CDR3: CASSSRTSGNYEQYF; J: TRBJ2-7; V: TRBV6-5; length: 15
CDR3: CASSGTSGSGRELFF; J: TRBJ2-2; V: TRBV7-2; length: 15
CDR3: CASSIDRGMNQPQHF; J: TRBJ1-5; V: TRBV6-5; length: 15
CDR3: CASSPGTSGSLLGNEQFF; J: TRBJ2-1; V: TRBV28; length: 18
CDR3: CASAKNRGQETQYF; J: TRBJ2-5; V: TRBV12-5; length: 14
CDR3: CASSYPLGEEYF; J: TRBJ2-7; V: TRBV11-1; length: 12
CDR3: CASSRTSGRPSYEQYF; J: TRBJ2-7; V: TRBV5-1; length: 16
CDR3: CASSVSPGTGYTF; J: TRBJ1-2; V: TRBV9; length: 13
CDR3: CASSIEGLVQADTQYF; J: TRBJ2-3; V: TRBV5-1; length: 16
CDR3: CSAGSNQPQHF; J: TRBJ1-5; V: TRBV20-1; length: 11
CDR3: CASSDAAGEANEKLFF; J: TRBJ1-4; V: TRBV6-1; length: 16
CDR3: CARGSSDLAVIFGWRASTDTQYF; J: TRBJ2-3; V: TRBV27; length: 23